The source of this TCR beta chain is a study of technical replicates of blood from four donors. Profiled with immunoSEQ multiplex PCR; TCRdb holds only in-frame clones, not every one. The sample has around 70,000 clones, approximately 96% seen once; the top ten hold approximately 0.2%. The CDR3 is made up of 17 amino acids. Germline CDR1 reads MNHEY; CDR2 reads SMNVEV (reference sequence). The J segment lost 3 bases and the V segment lost 0 bases, leaving 6 bases of the junction unmatched. Material: T cells isolated from PBMCs. This chain joins TRBV27 and TRBJ2-7; the match to TRBD2 covers 12 bases. This receptor was obtained from a human donor in good health. DNA for the CDR3: TGTGCCAGCAGTTTATCGGTCGGACTAGCGGGGTTCTACGAGCAGTACTTC. As protein: CASSLSVGLAGFYEQYF.